This T cell receptor (beta chain) is drawn from a study of T cell changes during pregnancy in multiple sclerosis. Profiling relied on immunoSEQ multiplex PCR, and the TCRdb table lists in-frame clones only, not all of them. The data show tens of thousands of clones, around 90% seen once. This CDR3 is 14 amino acids long. Germline loops: CDR1 LGHNA, CDR2 YSLEER. Trimming removed 5 bases from V and 6 bases from J; junction bases left unmatched: 6. Sample: CD4+ T cells from peripheral blood mononuclear cells, taken after pregnancy. The chain uses TRBV4-3 and TRBJ2-5; 10 nucleotides match TRBD1. This receptor was taken from a female donor with multiple sclerosis, enrolled in a pregnancy study. CDR3 region: CASSGRQGAQTQYF. The CDR3 coding sequence is TGCGCCAGCAGCGGGAGACAGGGGGCGCAGACCCAGTACTTC.